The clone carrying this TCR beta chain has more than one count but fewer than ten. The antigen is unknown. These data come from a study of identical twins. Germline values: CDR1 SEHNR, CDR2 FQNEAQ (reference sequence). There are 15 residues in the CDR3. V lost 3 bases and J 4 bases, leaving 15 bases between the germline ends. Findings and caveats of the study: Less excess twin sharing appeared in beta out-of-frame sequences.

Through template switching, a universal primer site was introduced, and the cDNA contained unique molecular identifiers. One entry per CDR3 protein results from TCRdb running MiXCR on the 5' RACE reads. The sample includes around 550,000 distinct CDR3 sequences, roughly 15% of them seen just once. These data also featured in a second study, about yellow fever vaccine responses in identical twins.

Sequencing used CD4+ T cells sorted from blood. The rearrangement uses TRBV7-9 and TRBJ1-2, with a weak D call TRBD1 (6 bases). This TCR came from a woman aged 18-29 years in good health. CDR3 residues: CASSFSSGVVYGYTF. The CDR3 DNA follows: TGTGCCAGCAGCTTCTCTTCAGGGGTCGTCTATGGCTACACCTTC.